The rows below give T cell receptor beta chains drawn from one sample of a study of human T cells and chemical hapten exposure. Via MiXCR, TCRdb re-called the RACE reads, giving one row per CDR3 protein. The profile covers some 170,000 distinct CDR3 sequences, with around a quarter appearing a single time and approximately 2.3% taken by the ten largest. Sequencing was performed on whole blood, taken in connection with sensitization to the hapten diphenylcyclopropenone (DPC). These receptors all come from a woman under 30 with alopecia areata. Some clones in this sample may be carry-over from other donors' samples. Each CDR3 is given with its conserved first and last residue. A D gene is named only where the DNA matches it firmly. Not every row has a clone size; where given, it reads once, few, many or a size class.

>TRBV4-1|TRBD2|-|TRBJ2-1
CASSLLAGVNNEQFF
TGCGCCAGCAGCCTGCTAGCGGGGGTAAACAATGAGCAGTTCTTC
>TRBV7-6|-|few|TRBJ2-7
CASSLRTPLLYEQYF
TGTGCCAGCAGCCTCAGGACCCCGCTCCTTTACGAGCAGTACTTC
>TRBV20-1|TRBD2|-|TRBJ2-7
CSAKASGVVSYEQYF
TGCAGTGCTAAGGCTAGCGGGGTCGTCTCCTACGAGCAGTACTTC
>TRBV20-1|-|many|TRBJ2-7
CSAPIAWGHYEQYF
TGCAGTGCTCCTATAGCGTGGGGCCACTACGAGCAGTACTTC
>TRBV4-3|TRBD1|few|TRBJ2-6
CASSRTGTGANVLTF
TGCGCCAGCAGCCGGACAGGGACTGGGGCCAACGTCCTGACTTTC
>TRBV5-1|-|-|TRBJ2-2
CASSLTPTSPLNTGELFF
TGCGCCAGCAGCCTAACACCTACTAGCCCTCTAAACACCGGGGAGCTGTTTTTT
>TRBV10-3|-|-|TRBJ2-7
CAISAGGYEQYF
TGTGCCATCAGTGCGGGCGGCTACGAGCAGTACTTC
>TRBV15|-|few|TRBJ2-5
CATSREGLQETQYF
TGTGCCACCAGCAGAGAGGGACTGCAAGAGACCCAGTACTTC
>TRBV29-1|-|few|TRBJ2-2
CSVSVYAGSGELFF
TGCAGCGTTTCCGTGTACGCTGGCTCCGGGGAGCTGTTTTTT
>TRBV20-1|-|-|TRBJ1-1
CSAREQSGTEAFF
TGCAGTGCTAGAGAACAGAGCGGAACTGAAGCTTTCTTT
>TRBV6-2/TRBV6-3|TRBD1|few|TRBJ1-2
CASSPTGGLGYGYTF
TGTGCCAGCAGCCCAACAGGGGGCCTTGGCTATGGCTACACCTTC
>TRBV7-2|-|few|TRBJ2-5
CASSPSAQETQYF
TGTGCCAGCAGCCCTAGCGCCCAAGAGACCCAGTACTTC
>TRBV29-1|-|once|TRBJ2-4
CSVTSIAKNIQYF
TGCAGCGTCACCTCGATAGCCAAAAACATTCAGTACTTC
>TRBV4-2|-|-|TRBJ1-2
CASSQVEVANYGYTF
TGTGCCAGCAGCCAAGTGGAGGTGGCTAACTATGGCTACACCTTC
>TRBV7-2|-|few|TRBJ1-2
CASSLALGDGYTF
TGTGCCAGCAGCTTAGCGTTAGGGGACGGCTACACCTTC
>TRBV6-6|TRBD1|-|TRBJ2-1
CASAGLQGFEQFF
TGTGCCAGCGCCGGATTACAGGGGTTTGAGCAGTTCTTC
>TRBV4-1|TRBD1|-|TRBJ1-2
CASSQVETGGYDTF
TGCGCCAGCAGCCAAGTGGAGACAGGGGGATATGACACCTTC
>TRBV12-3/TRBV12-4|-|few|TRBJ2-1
CASTTDVVREQFF
TGTGCCAGCACCACAGACGTGGTCAGAGAGCAGTTCTTC